This T cell receptor (beta chain) was recorded in a study of blood T cell repertoires in COVID-19. The germline CDR1 and CDR2 sequences are MNHEY and SVGAGI. The CDR3 loop spans 14 amino acids. V was trimmed by 4 bases and J by 3 bases, leaving 12 bases between them. In its sample, this clone was seen once. Authors' processing steps: Using reference gene primer amplification, nucleated cell counts were estimated. The repertoire was sequenced with immunoSEQ multiplex PCR; TCRdb's copy has only in-frame clones and lacks some. That table furnishes V, J and clone size, whereas the DNA furnished D and trimming. The sample has about 290,000 clones; around 90% are singletons. Participants were aged about 18 to 100 years from approximately 24 US areas. Donors in Cohort 3 counted as recovered after two negative PCRs, clearance, or symptom resolution.

This TCR derives from a woman aged 40 to 50 who had recovered from COVID-19. Material for sequencing was PBMCs or T cells enriched from blood (not recorded which). This chain uses TRBV6-5 with TRBJ1-1; no reliable D call. The CDR3 nucleotides are TGTGCCAGCAGTTCCGGGAGCCCGTACACTGAAGCTTTCTTT. It translates to CASSSGSPYTEAFF.